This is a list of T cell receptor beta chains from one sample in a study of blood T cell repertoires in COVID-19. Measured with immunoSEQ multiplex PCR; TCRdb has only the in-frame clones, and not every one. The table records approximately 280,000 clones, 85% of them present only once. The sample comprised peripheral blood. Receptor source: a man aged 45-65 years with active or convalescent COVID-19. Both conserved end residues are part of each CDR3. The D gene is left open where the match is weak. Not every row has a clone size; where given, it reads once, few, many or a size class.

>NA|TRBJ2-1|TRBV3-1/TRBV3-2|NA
TGTGCCAGCAGCCAAGATCCCTCGGGGGAGGCTTACAATGAGCAGTTCTTC
CASSQDPSGEAYNEQFF
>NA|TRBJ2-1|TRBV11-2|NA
TGTGCCAGGGAGCGCCCCACCCGACCCTACAATGAGCAGTTCTTC
CARERPTRPYNEQFF
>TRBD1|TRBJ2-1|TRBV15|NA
TGTGCCACCAGGGACAACAGGGGGCAGACCTACAATGAGCAGTTCTTC
CATRDNRGQTYNEQFF
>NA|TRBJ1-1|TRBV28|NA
TGTGCCAGCAGTGCCCCGGGGCCAGGGGTGGCTGAAGCTTTCTTT
CASSAPGPGVAEAFF
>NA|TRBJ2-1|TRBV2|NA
TGTGCCAGCAGTGGGCCCGGGACAGCTGGTAGCGGGACTTCCTACAATGAGCAGTTCTTC
CASSGPGTAGSGTSYNEQFF
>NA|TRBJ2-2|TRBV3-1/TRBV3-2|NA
TGTGCCAGCAGCCCTATCACGGCCGGGGAGCTGTTTTTT
CASSPITAGELFF
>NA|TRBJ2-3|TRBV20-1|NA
TGCAGTGCTCGACCGGACACTACGCAGTATTTT
CSARPDTTQYF
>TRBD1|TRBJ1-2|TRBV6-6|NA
TGTGCCAGCAGTCCCACAGGGGACTATGGCTACACCTTC
CASSPTGDYGYTF
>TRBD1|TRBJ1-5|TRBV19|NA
TGTGCCAGTAGACCAACAGGGGCTCTCAATCAGCCCCAGCATTTT
CASRPTGALNQPQHF
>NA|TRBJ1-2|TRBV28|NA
TGTGCCAGCAGTTTATTAGATCCTCGGGGCTACACCTTC
CASSLLDPRGYTF
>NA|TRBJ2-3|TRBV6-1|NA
TGTGCCAGCAGTGAAATGGCCTGGCGGGATACGCAGTATTTT
CASSEMAWRDTQYF
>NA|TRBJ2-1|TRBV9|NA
TGTGCCAGCAGCGAGGGGGGGGTCCCGGATGAGCAGTTCTTC
CASSEGGVPDEQFF
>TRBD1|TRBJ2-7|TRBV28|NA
TGTGCCAGCAGCCGGGACAGGGGTCGGAGCGAGCAGTACTTC
CASSRDRGRSEQYF
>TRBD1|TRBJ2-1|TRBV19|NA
TGTGCCAGTAGTTTCGGGACAGGGGCCTACAATGAGCAGTTCTTC
CASSFGTGAYNEQFF
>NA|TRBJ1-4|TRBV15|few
TGTGCCACCAGCAGAGGCGCAGGGGTAGGGTTCGATGAAAAACTGTTTTTT
CATSRGAGVGFDEKLFF
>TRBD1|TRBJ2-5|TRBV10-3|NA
TGTGCCATCAGTGGGGGGACAGGGGAGGAGACCCAGTACTTC
CAISGGTGEETQYF
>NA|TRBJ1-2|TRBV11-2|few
TGTGCCAGCAGCTTAGAGGCGGGTTCGGCCTATGGCTACACCTTC
CASSLEAGSAYGYTF
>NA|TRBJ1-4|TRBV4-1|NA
TGCGCCAGCAGAGGGGCAGAGAATGAAAAACTGTTTTTT
CASRGAENEKLFF
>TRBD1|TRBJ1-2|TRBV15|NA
TGTGCCACCAGCAGAGGTCTAGGGGGCGATGGCTACACCTTC
CATSRGLGGDGYTF
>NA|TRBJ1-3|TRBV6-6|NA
TGTGCCAGCACCAACGGGGGGTCCTCTGGAAACACCATATATTTT
CASTNGGSSGNTIYF
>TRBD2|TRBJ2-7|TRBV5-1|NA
TGCGCCAGCAGCCCGATGCTAGCGGGAGATTACAACGAGCAGTACTTC
CASSPMLAGDYNEQYF
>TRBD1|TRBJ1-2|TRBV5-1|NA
TGCGCCAGCAGCAGGGACAGGGGGTCCCTATTCTCGGATGGCTACACCTTC
CASSRDRGSLFSDGYTF
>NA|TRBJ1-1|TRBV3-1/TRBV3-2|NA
TGTGCCAGCAGCCAAGTTTACGGGGGTCAAGCTTTCTTT
CASSQVYGGQAFF
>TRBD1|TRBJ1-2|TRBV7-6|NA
TGTGCCAGCAGCCGCGATTGGGGACAGGGGGCAGGGGGCTACACCTTC
CASSRDWGQGAGGYTF
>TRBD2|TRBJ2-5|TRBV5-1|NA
TGCGCCAGCAGCTCCGGGACTAGCGGGAGTGGTGAGACCCAGTACTTC
CASSSGTSGSGETQYF
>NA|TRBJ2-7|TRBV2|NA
TGTGCCAGCCTGTCCCAGACAGGCCCCTACGAGCAGTACTTC
CASLSQTGPYEQYF
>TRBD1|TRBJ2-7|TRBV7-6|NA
TGTGCCAGCAGCTTATACCCCGGGACAGGGTACTACGAGCAGTACTTC
CASSLYPGTGYYEQYF
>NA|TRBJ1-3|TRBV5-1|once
TGCGCCAGCAGCCAGGACACCCTTGGAAACACCATATATTTT
CASSQDTLGNTIYF
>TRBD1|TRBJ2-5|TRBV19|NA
TGTGCCAGTAGTAGGGGGACAGGGAGAGAGACCCAGTACTTC
CASSRGTGRETQYF
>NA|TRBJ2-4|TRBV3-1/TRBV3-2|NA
TGTGCCAGCAGCCAGGGGGCTGGGGCCAAAAACATTCAGTACTTC
CASSQGAGAKNIQYF
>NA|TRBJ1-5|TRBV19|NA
TGTGCCAGTAGCAGGGTTGGCTTTTTGAGTCAGCCCCAGCATTTT
CASSRVGFLSQPQHF
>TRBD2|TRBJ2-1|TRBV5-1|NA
TGCGCCAGCAGCCAGGACATGGGCGGGAGGGGGGGCGGTGAGCAGTTCTTC
CASSQDMGGRGGGEQFF
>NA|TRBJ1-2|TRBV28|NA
TGTGCCAGCAGAGGGACATTCTTACAGGGATCCTATGGCTACACCTTC
CASRGTFLQGSYGYTF
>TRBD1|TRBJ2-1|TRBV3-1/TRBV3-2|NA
TGTGCCAGCAGCGGGGGACAGGGGGCGCGGGGCGAGCAGTTCTTC
CASSGGQGARGEQFF
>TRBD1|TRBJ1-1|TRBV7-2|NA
TGTGCCAGCAGCTTGGGGACAGGGGTGGCTGAAGCTTTCTTT
CASSLGTGVAEAFF
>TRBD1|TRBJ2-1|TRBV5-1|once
TGCGCCAGCAGCTTATCCGGGACAGGAGGATACAATGAGCAGTTCTTC
CASSLSGTGGYNEQFF
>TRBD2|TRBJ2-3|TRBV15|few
TGTGCCACCAGCCGGACTAGGGCAGATACGCAGTATTTT
CATSRTRADTQYF
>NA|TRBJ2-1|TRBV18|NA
TGTGCCAGCTCTTCAGGGGTTGTCGTGGGGAATGAGCAGTTCTTC
CASSSGVVVGNEQFF
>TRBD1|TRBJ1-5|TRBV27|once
TGTGCCAGCAGGGGACAGCGTCATAGCAATCAGCCCCAGCATTTT
CASRGQRHSNQPQHF
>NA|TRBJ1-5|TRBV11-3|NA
TGTGCCAGCAGCTTGGGACTCTTTAGCAATCAGCCCCAGCATTTT
CASSLGLFSNQPQHF
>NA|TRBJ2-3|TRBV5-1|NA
TGCGCCAGCAGCTCCCGGAGAGGCACAGATACGCAGTATTTT
CASSSRRGTDTQYF
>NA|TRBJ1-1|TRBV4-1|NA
TGCGCCAGCAGCCAAGATCCGACAGCCGCTACTGAAGCTTTCTTT
CASSQDPTAATEAFF
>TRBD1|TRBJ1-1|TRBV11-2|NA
TGTGCCAGCAGCTTACGGACAGGGGGGGTCTCTGAAGCTTTCTTT
CASSLRTGGVSEAFF
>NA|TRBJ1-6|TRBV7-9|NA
TGTGCCAGCAGCTTAGAGTATCGGAGCACCCTCCACTTT
CASSLEYRSTLHF
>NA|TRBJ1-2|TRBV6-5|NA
TGTGCCGCGGCGCAGGGGATAAACTATGGCTACACCTTC
CAAAQGINYGYTF
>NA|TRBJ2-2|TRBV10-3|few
TGTGCCATCAGTGTCGCAGAAACAGTCCCTGAACACCGGGGAGCTGTTTTT
CAISVAETVPEHRGAVF
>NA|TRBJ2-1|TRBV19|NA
TGTGCCAGTAGTCCCGGGACTCGGATGTTCTTC
CASSPGTRMFF
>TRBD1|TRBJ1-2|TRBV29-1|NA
TGCAGCGCCGGGGACAGGTCTAACTATGGCTACACCTTC
CSAGDRSNYGYTF
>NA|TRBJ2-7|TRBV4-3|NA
TGCGCCAGCAGCCAAGTCTTGCAGGGTGGGTACGAGCAGTACTTC
CASSQVLQGGYEQYF
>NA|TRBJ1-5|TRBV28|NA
TGTGCCAGCAGTTGGGGGGGTATGCAGCCCCAGCATTTT
CASSWGGMQPQHF
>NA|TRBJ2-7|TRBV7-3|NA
TGTGCCAGCAGCTTAGATCCGGGACTCCGGGGGGAGCAGTACTTC
CASSLDPGLRGEQYF
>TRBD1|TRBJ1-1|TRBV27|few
TGTGCCAGCAGTTTAGCCCCCACGACAGGGGGCGCGAACACTGAAGCTTTCTTT
CASSLAPTTGGANTEAFF
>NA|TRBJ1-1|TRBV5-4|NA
TGTGCCAGCAGCTTGGTTGGGGGGGGCCGGAACACTGAAGCTTTCTTT
CASSLVGGGRNTEAFF
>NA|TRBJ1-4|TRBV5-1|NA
TGCGCCAGCAGCTTGGCCATGGGAGCAACTAATGAAAAACTGTTTTTT
CASSLAMGATNEKLFF